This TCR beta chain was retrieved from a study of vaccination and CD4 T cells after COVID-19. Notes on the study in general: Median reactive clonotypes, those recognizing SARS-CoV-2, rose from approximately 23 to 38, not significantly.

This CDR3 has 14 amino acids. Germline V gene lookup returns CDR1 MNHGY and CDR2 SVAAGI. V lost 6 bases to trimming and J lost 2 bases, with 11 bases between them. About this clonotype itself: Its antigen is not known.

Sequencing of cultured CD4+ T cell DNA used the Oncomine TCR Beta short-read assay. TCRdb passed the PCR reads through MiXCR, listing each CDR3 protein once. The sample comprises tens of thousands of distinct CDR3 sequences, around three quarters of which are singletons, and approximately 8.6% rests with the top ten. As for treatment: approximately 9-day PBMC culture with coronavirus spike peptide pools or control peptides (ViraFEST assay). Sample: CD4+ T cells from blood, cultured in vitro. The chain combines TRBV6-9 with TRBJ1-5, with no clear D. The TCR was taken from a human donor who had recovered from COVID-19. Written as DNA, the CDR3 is TGTGCCAGCAGCCTGGACGGTGGCAATCAGCCCCAGCATTTT. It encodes CASSLDGGNQPQHF.